A selection of T cell receptor beta chains follows, all from one sample in a study of cytomegalovirus exposure and HLA in healthy donors. Clones were sequenced by immunoSEQ multiplex PCR, and TCRdb holds only the in-frame ones, with some missing. The sample gives approximately 78,000 clones, 65% to 70% of which show up once; less than 25% is in the top ten. The sample comprised PBMCs. The receptors shown here come from a middle-aged man in good health and CMV-seropositive. Each CDR3 is given with its conserved first and last residue. A D gene is named only where the DNA matches it firmly. Clone size is shown for a subset of rows, as once, few, many or a class of expanded clone.

>TRBV7-2|NA|16|TRBD2|TRBJ2-7
CASSSQTSGETYEQYF
TGTGCCAGCAGCTCCCAGACTAGCGGGGAAACCTACGAGCAGTACTTC
>TRBV27|NA|15|TRBD2|TRBJ2-1
CASGEGLAGLGEQFF
TGTGCGAGCGGGGAAGGACTAGCGGGGTTGGGTGAGCAGTTCTTC
>TRBV4-1|NA|16|TRBD2|TRBJ2-5
CASSQGAGGPRETQYF
TGCGCCAGCAGCCAGGGAGCGGGGGGGCCGAGGGAGACCCAGTACTTC
>TRBV11-2|NA|15|NA|TRBJ2-7
CASSPGHSRSYEQYF
TGTGCCAGCAGCCCCGGACATAGCCGCTCCTACGAGCAGTACTTC
>TRBV7-3|few|13|NA|TRBJ1-5
CASSWGLNQPQHF
TGTGCCAGCAGCTGGGGACTTAATCAGCCCCAGCATTTT
>TRBV14|NA|15|TRBD1|TRBJ2-7
CASSQAGQGRDEQYF
TGTGCCAGCAGCCAAGCGGGACAGGGGAGGGACGAGCAGTACTTC
>TRBV7-8|NA|14|NA|TRBJ2-3
CASSLEASGGTQYF
TGTGCCAGCAGCTTAGAGGCCAGCGGAGGGACGCAGTATTTT
>TRBV7-9|NA|12|NA|TRBJ1-5
CATKTENQPQHF
TGTGCCACCAAGACAGAGAATCAGCCCCAGCATTTT
>TRBV5-1|NA|14|NA|TRBJ2-3
CASSLRGTTDTQYF
TGCGCCAGCAGCTTGAGAGGAACCACAGATACGCAGTATTTT
>TRBV11-3|NA|15|TRBD1|TRBJ1-1
CASSRLGTGRMKAFF
TGTGCCAGCAGCCGCTTAGGGACAGGGCGGATGAAAGCTTTCTTT
>TRBV11-2|NA|13|NA|TRBJ1-2
CASSDDRNYGYTF
TGTGCCAGCAGCGACGACAGGAACTATGGCTACACCTTC
>TRBV20-1|NA|11|TRBD1|TRBJ1-5
CSAPRGASEVF
TGCAGTGCCCCCAGGGGGGCGAGTGAAGTATTT
>TRBV19|NA|15|NA|TRBJ1-1
CASRSGGAENTEAFF
TGTGCCAGTAGATCGGGGGGCGCGGAGAACACTGAAGCTTTCTTT
>TRBV9|once|15|NA|TRBJ1-3
CASSLGAFSGNTIYF
TGTGCCAGCAGCCTTGGAGCCTTCTCTGGAAACACCATATATTTT
>TRBV12-5|NA|14|NA|TRBJ2-3
CASGLPGSTDTQYF
TGTGCTAGTGGTCTCCCCGGTAGCACAGATACGCAGTATTTT
>TRBV4-2|NA|15|TRBD2|TRBJ2-3
CATREASGTSYSQYF
TGTGCCACAAGGGAGGCCTCCGGGACTAGCTATAGTCAGTATTTT
>TRBV6-6|NA|16|TRBD1|TRBJ2-3
CASSYSRAGGIDTQYF
TGTGCCAGCAGTTACTCGAGGGCAGGGGGTATAGATACGCAGTATTTT
>TRBV4-2|once|15|NA|TRBJ1-2
CASRTISTGSHGYTF
TGTGCCAGCAGGACTATCTCGACAGGCTCGCATGGCTACACCTTC
>TRBV7-9|few|16|TRBD1|TRBJ2-7
CASSPTLDRESYEQYF
TGTGCCAGCAGCCCCACCCTGGACAGGGAATCCTACGAGCAGTACTTC
>TRBV30|NA|12|NA|TRBJ2-7
CAWSTGSYEQYF
TGTGCCTGGAGTACAGGGTCCTACGAGCAGTACTTC
>TRBV4-2|NA|15|TRBD1|TRBJ2-7
CASSQGFKGAGEQYF
TGTGCCAGCAGCCAAGGTTTCAAGGGGGCGGGCGAGCAGTACTTC
>TRBV30|few|13|TRBD2|TRBJ2-5
CAWNSGGQETQYF
TGTGCCTGGAATAGCGGGGGGCAAGAGACCCAGTACTTC
>TRBV21-1|many|13|NA|TRBJ2-3
CASSKDNTDTQYF
TGTGCCAGCAGCAAAGACAACACAGATACGCAGTATTTT
>TRBV10-3|NA|13|TRBD1|TRBJ1-6
CAISEDRDSPLHF
TGTGCCATCAGTGAGGACAGGGATTCACCCCTCCACTTT
>TRBV5-8|NA|12|NA|TRBJ2-7
CLFRAPGDEQYF
TGTCTGTTCCGGGCCCCGGGAGACGAGCAGTACTTC
>TRBV29-1|once|15|TRBD1|TRBJ1-1
CSARTGGGLGAEAFF
TGCAGCGCGAGGACAGGGGGCGGCCTCGGGGCTGAAGCTTTCTTT
>TRBV30|once|15|NA|TRBJ1-4
CAWSGGDQTAEKLFF
TGTGCCTGGAGTGGAGGCGATCAGACGGCTGAAAAACTGTTTTTT
>TRBV30|NA|13|TRBD1|TRBJ1-4
CAWKGTGNEKLLF
TGTGCCTGGAAAGGGACAGGGAATGAAAAACTGCTTTTT
>TRBV28|few|13|NA|TRBJ1-2
CASGRQDNYGYTF
TGTGCCAGCGGCCGACAGGATAACTATGGCTACACCTTC
>TRBV10-2|NA|11|NA|TRBJ1-2
CASSESAVKTF
TGCGCCAGCAGTGAGTCTGCAGTGAAAACCTTC
>TRBV4-3|few|17|TRBD2|TRBJ2-1
CASSQDRSGGAYNEQFF
TGCGCCAGCAGCCAAGATAGGAGCGGGGGGGCCTACAATGAGCAGTTCTTC
>TRBV6-6|NA|13|TRBD2|TRBJ2-7
CASSRPGGYEQYF
TGTGCCAGCAGCCGACCGGGGGGATACGAGCAGTACTTC
>TRBV5-4|NA|15|TRBD2|TRBJ2-7
CASSSRAGGRDEQYF
TGTGCCAGCAGCTCCCGCGCCGGGGGGAGGGACGAGCAGTACTTC